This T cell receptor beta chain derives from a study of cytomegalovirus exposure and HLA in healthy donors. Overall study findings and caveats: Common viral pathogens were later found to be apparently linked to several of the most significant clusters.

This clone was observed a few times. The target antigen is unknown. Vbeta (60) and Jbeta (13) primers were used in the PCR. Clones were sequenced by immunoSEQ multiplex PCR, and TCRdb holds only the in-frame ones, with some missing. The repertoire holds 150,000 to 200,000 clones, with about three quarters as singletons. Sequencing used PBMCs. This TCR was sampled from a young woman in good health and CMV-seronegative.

The CDR3 spells CASSLQSYEQYF. CDR3 DNA: TGTGCCAGCAGCTTACAGAGCTACGAGCAGTACTTC. The V gene is TRBV5-6, the J gene TRBJ2-7; D gene unclear. This CDR3 region has 12 residues. V was cut by 2 bases and J by 3 bases, with 6 bases left in between. CDR1 and CDR2 (germline): SGHDT, YYEEEE.